These 15 T cell receptor beta chains were sequenced from one sample in a study of blood T cell repertoires in COVID-19 (dated by TCRdb to 2020 to 2021). The method was the immunoSEQ multiplex PCR assay. This immuneACCESS table, as held by TCRdb, lists in-frame sequences with V and J called but not all clones. Of the missing ones, under half trace to an unresolved V gene in checked studies; the others have no known cause. For this sample the table gives about 240,000 clones, of which roughly nine tenths were detected only once. The ten largest clones capture roughly 5.8% of the sample. Specimen: peripheral blood. Every receptor here comes from a man between 60 and 70 years old with acute or convalescent COVID-19.

The gene calls are TRBV7-2 and TRBJ1-1; 8 bases agree with TRBD1. The CDR3 length is 15 residues. V was pared by 4 bases and J by 4 bases, with 8 bases of the junction left unmatched. Germline loops: CDR1 SGHTA, CDR2 FQGNSA. CDR3 loop: CASSSPTGDGTEAFF. The DNA of the CDR3 is TGTGCCAGCAGCTCCCCGACAGGGGACGGCACTGAAGCTTTCTTT. The full variable domain, completed using reference TRBV7-2 and TRBJ1-1, is GAGVSQSPSNKVTEKGKDVELRCDPISGHTALYWYRQSLGQGLEFLIYFQGNSAPDKSGLPSDRFSAERTGGSVSTLTIQRTQQEDSAVYLCASSSPTGDGTEAFFGQGTRLTVV.

This clone was counted once. The J gene is TRBJ1-5, the V gene TRBV12-5; the D gene is possibly TRBD1 (6 bases). V lost 1 base, J lost 7 bases, and 8 bases lay in between. CDR1 LGHNT and CDR2 FRNRAP come from the germline V gene. The CDR3 is made up of 13 amino acids. The CDR3 DNA sequence: TGTGCTAGTGGTTTGGGGACAGCCCAGCCCCAGCATTTT. Translating gives CASGLGTAQPQHF.

For the CDR3, the DNA is TGCGCCAGCAGCTTCCCAGGGGCGGGGAACACCGGGGAGCTGTTTTTT. Its protein is CASSFPGAGNTGELFF. This chain uses TRBV5-1 with TRBJ2-2; tentative D call: TRBD1 (6 bases). V lost 2 bases and J 1 base, leaving 12 bases between the germline ends. Germline CDR1 reads SGHRS; CDR2 reads YFSETQ. The CDR3 is made up of 16 amino acids.

V and J are TRBV7-8 and TRBJ2-1, with 9 bases fitting TRBD2. CDR1 is SGHVS, CDR2 FQNEAQ, per germline. The length of the CDR3 is 15 residues. The V and J ends lost 3 bases and 7 bases, in that order; junction bases with no gene match: 7. This CDR3 reads CASSFIAGAVNEQFF. The CDR3 nucleotides read TGTGCCAGCAGCTTCATAGCGGGAGCCGTGAATGAGCAGTTCTTC. Full variable domain (missing parts from reference TRBV7-8 and TRBJ2-1): GAGVSQSPRYKVAKRGQDVALRCDPISGHVSLFWYQQALGQGPEFLTYFQNEAQLDKSGLPSDRFFAERPEGSVSTLKIQRTQQEDSAVYLCASSFIAGAVNEQFFGPGTRLTVL.

There are a few counts of this clone. The chain is built from TRBV3-1 (or the pseudogene TRBV3-2) and TRBJ2-7; TRBD2 agrees at 11 bases. Germline V gene sequence: CDR1 LGHDT, CDR2 YNNKEL (reference sequence). Trimming at V came to 6 bases and at J to 2 bases, leaving 3 bases not matched to a gene. The CDR3 covers 14 residues. The chain's CDR3 is CASRGTSGTYEQYF. In DNA, the CDR3 is TGTGCCAGCAGAGGGACTAGCGGAACCTACGAGCAGTACTTC.

The gene calls are TRBV28 and TRBJ1-2; D not certain. With 5 bases removed from V and 1 base from J, the gap between germline ends came to 11 bases. Germline assignment: CDR1 MDHEN and CDR2 SYDVKM. The CDR3 loop spans 14 amino acids. The CDR3 reads CASSLSGDNYGYTF. CDR3 in DNA: TGTGCCAGCAGTCTGTCCGGGGATAACTATGGCTACACCTTC.

The count of this clone is one. The chain carries TRBV6-7 and TRBJ2-7, with D possibly matching TRBD2 (5 bases). TRBV6-7 is recorded as an ORF, its role being uncertain. V lost 7 bases to trimming and J lost 9 bases, with 13 bases between them. The CDR3 spans 11 residues. DNA of the CDR3: TGTGCCAGCACCACCAAGCGGCCGCAGTACTTC. This encodes CASTTKRPQYF.

The chain joins TRBV19 to TRBJ1-2, with D perhaps matching TRBD1 (5 bases). CDR1 LNHDA and CDR2 SQIVND come from the germline V gene (reference sequence). V lost 5 bases to trimming and J lost 5 bases, with 15 bases between them. The CDR3 totals 14 residues. CDR3 sequence (DNA): TGTGCCAGTAGTGTCTACGACAGCGAGTATGGCTACACCTTC. This encodes CASSVYDSEYGYTF.

The chain couples TRBV10-3 to TRBJ1-5, with 7 nucleotides matching TRBD1. This CDR3 region has 15 residues. The V and J ends lost 2 bases and 5 bases, in that order; junction bases with no gene match: 6. Germline loops: CDR1 ENHRY, CDR2 SYGVKD. CDR3 DNA: TGTGCCATCAGTGAGGGCAGGGGGAAAGATCAGCCCCAGCATTTT. The encoded protein is CAISEGRGKDQPQHF.

This sequence joins TRBV11-1 and TRBJ2-1; 14 bases map to TRBD2. The germline V gene has CDR1 SGHAT and CDR2 FQDESV (reference sequence). The length of the CDR3 is 15 residues. The J segment lost 9 bases and the V segment lost 3 bases, leaving 4 bases of the junction unmatched. The CDR3 DNA reads as TGTGCCAGCAGCTTTGGGACTAGCGGGAGTGGTGAGCAGTTCTTC. Protein sequence: CASSFGTSGSGEQFF.

This chain joins TRBV3-1 (or the pseudogene TRBV3-2) and TRBJ2-5, with D possibly matching TRBD2 (5 bases). The CDR3 runs 14 residues. Trimming cost V 3 bases and J 4 bases, with 12 bases left between them. Germline lookup yields CDR1 LGHDT and CDR2 YNNKEL (reference sequence). DNA of the CDR3: TGTGCCAGCAGCCAGCCTAGCAGGCCAGAGACCCAGTACTTC. It specifies CASSQPSRPETQYF.

The rearrangement links TRBV5-1 to TRBJ2-7, with D possibly being TRBD2 (5 bases). The CDR3 is made up of 13 amino acids. Trimming removed 4 bases from V and 6 bases from J, with 14 bases in between. Germline V lookup: CDR1 SGHRS, CDR2 YFSETQ. CDR3 sequence (DNA): TGCGCCAGCAGCCCCGGGGAGCTTGGCGAGCAGTACTTC. This sequence encodes CASSPGELGEQYF.

The chain combines TRBV7-2 with TRBJ2-1; 9 bases match TRBD1. The CDR3 length is 15 residues. CDR1 and CDR2 from the germline V gene are SGHTA and FQGNSA. Unmatched junction bases numbered 8, after V lost 5 bases and J lost 6 bases. The CDR3 DNA reads as TGTGCCAGCAGCCGCCGGGACAGGGAGGGCAATGAGCAGTTCTTC. This gives the protein CASSRRDREGNEQFF.

The chain has TRBV9 and TRBJ2-1, with 10 positions matching TRBD1. CDR1 and CDR2 from the germline V gene are SGDLS and YYNGEE. The ends lost 4 bases at V and 6 bases at J; junction bases unmatched: 10. The CDR3 has 16 amino acids. This CDR3 is CASSPRRDRGSNEQFF. The DNA of the CDR3 is TGTGCCAGCAGCCCCAGGCGGGACAGGGGAAGCAATGAGCAGTTCTTC.

V gene TRBV5-1 combines with J gene TRBJ2-5, with D possibly TRBD1 on 6 matching bases. The ends were cut back, 4 bases at V and 5 bases at J, with 21 bases in the middle. CDR1 SGHRS and CDR2 YFSETQ come from the germline V gene. The CDR3 covers 16 residues. This CDR3 is CASSKPQYRVGETQYF. CDR3 in DNA: TGCGCCAGCAGCAAACCACAGTACAGGGTGGGGGAGACCCAGTACTTC.